This entry features one T cell receptor (beta chain) sequence. In the original processing: Quantification of nucleated cells was approximated via reference gene primer amplification. Measured with immunoSEQ multiplex PCR; TCRdb has only the in-frame clones, and not every one. V and J calls and clone size are copied from that table; D and trimming were computed from the DNA. The sample carries about 130,000 clones, roughly four fifths recorded once. This entry comes from a study of blood T cell repertoires in COVID-19. Study as a whole: Acute-phase and convalescent COVID-19 samples originated in the United States, Italy and Spain.

The TCR was taken from a man aged 55 to 70 with acute or convalescent COVID-19. Source material: peripheral blood.

This CDR3 is CASGQLAGAKNIQYF. CDR3 nucleotides: TGCGCCAGCGGCCAACTAGCGGGGGCCAAAAACATTCAGTACTTC. The rearrangement links TRBV10-2 to TRBJ2-4; 10 bases match TRBD2. V dropped 8 bases and J dropped 1; count of bases not matched to a gene: 5. Germline V gives CDR1 WSHSY, CDR2 SAAADI. This CDR3 is built from 15 residues.